Listed here is a single T cell receptor (beta chain). As yet, its antigen is unknown. The record originates from a study of T cell responses to AZD1222 COVID-19 vaccine. Study-level points and caveats: Nearly half of unique spike-specific TCRs reportedly avoided B.1.351 and B.1.1.7 mutated regions. Baseline seropositives among AZD1222 recipients totaled only 6 or 7.

The J segment lost 9 bases and the V segment lost 5 bases, leaving 10 bases of the junction unmatched. Looked up from germline, CDR1 is MDHEN and CDR2 is SYDVKM. CDR3 length: 14 residues. Assay used: immunoSEQ multiplex PCR; TCRdb lists only in-frame clones, some missing. The table has about 140,000 clones, 85% to 95% seen once. The receptor comes from an adult in good health. The chain joins TRBV28 to TRBJ1-3, with TRBD1 matching 7 bases. Sample: peripheral blood, taken on day 0 of AZD1222 vaccination. CDR3 nucleotides: TGTGCCAGCAGTGTGGGGACCAGGGGGAGCACCATATATTTT. Translated, it gives CASSVGTRGSTIYF.